This record concerns one T cell receptor beta chain sequence. Its antigen remains unidentified. Trimming pared 1 base from V and 4 bases from J, leaving 5 bases between. CDR1 and CDR2 from the germline V gene are LGHNA and YNFKEQ. The CDR3 length is 12 residues. This table comes from immunoSEQ multiplex PCR, and its TCRdb copy is limited to in-frame clones, with some not included. The sample has fewer than 6,000 clones, roughly 90% seen once. The source of the sample is a study of OX40 agonist ivuxolimab in advanced cancers. Background on the study: At doses from 0.01 to 10 mg/kg, patients were given intravenous ivuxolimab every 2 weeks.

Study findings and constraints: Those patients achieving a partial response at 0.1-3.0 mg/kg showed among the lowest clonal expansion.

The chain links TRBV4-2 to TRBJ2-7; D uncertain. This clonotype was obtained from an adult with an advanced solid tumor such as melanoma, head and neck, liver or kidney cancer. The sample was CD4+ or CD8+ T cells sorted from blood, taken in a trial of the OX40 agonist ivuxolimab. This chain's CDR3 is CASSQGVYEQYF. CDR3 nucleotide sequence: TGTGCCAGCAGCCAAGGGGTTTACGAGCAGTACTTC.